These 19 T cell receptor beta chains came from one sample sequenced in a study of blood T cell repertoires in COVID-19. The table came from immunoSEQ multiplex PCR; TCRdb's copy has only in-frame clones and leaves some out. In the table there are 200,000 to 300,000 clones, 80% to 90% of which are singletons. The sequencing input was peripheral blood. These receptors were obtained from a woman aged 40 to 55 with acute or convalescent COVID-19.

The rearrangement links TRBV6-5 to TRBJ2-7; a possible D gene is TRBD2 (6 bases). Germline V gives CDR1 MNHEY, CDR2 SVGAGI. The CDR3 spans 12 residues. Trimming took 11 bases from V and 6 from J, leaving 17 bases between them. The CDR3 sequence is CASDGRGGEQYV. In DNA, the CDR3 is TGTGCCTCCGACGGTAGGGGAGGCGAGCAGTACGTC.

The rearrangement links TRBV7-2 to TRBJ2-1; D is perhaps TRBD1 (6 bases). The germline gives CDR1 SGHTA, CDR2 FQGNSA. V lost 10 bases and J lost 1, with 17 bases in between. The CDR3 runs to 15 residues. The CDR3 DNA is TGTGCCAAAGGTGGGGGCGGACCGTCCTACAATGAGCAGTTCTTC. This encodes CAKGGGGPSYNEQFF.

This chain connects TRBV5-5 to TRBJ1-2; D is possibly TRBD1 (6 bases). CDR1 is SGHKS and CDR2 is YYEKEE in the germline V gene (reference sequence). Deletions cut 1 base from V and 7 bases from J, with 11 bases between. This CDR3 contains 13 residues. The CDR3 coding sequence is TGTGCCAGCAGCTTGTTGGGGGCTCGTGGCTACACCTTC. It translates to CASSLLGARGYTF.

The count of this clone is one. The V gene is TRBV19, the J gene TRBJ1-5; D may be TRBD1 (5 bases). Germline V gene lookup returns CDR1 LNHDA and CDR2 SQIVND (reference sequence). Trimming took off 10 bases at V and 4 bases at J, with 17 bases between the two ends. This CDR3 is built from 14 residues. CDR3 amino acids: CATRDLQGNQPQHF. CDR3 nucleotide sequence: TGTGCCACGAGAGACCTTCAGGGAAATCAGCCCCAGCATTTT.

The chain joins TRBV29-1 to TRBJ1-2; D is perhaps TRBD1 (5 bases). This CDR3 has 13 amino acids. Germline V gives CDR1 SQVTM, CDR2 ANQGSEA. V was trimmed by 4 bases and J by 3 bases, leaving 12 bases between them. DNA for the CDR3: TGCAGCGTTGTGGGGCTGTGGGACTATGGCTACACCTTC. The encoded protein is CSVVGLWDYGYTF.

CDR3 DNA sequence: TGTGCCAGCAGTTTAGCAGGGGAGGGTCAGCCCCAGCATTTT. It translates to CASSLAGEGQPQHF. The V call is TRBV27, the J call TRBJ1-5, with a tentative D call TRBD1 (6 bases). The V gene's germline CDR1 is MNHEY and CDR2 SMNVEV (reference sequence). V shed 2 bases and J shed 6 bases, with 11 bases lying between them. The CDR3 length is 14 residues.

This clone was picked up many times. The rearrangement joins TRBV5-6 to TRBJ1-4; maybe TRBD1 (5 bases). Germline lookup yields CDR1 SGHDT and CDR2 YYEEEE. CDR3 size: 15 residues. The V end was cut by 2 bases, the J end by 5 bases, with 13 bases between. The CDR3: CASSFGSRGNEKLFF. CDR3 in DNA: TGTGCCAGCAGCTTTGGATCCCGGGGGAATGAAAAACTGTTTTTT. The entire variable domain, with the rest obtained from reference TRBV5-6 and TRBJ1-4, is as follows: DAGVTQSPTHLIKTRGQQVTLRCSPKSGHDTVSWYQQALGQGPQFIFQYYEEEERQRGNFPDRFSGHQFPNYSSELNVNALLLGDSALYLCASSFGSRGNEKLFFGSGTQLSVL.

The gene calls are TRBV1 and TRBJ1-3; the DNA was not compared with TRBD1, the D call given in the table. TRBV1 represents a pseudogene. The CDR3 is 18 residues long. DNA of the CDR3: TGCACCAGCAGCCAAGTTCCGGCCAGACAGAGCTCTGGAAACACCATATATTTT. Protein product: CTSSQVPARQSSGNTIYF.

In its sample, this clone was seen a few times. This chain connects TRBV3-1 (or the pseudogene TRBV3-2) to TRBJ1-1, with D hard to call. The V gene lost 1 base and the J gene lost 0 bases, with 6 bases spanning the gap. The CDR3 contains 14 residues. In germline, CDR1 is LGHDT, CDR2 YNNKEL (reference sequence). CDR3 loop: CASSQASLNTEAFF. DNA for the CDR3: TGTGCCAGCAGCCAAGCTTCCTTGAACACTGAAGCTTTCTTT.

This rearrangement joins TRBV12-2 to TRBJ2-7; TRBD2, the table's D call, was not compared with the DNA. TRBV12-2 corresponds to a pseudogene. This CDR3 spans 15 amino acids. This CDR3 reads CASRLRGGLPYEQYV. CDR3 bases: TGTGCAAGTCGCTTACGCGGGGGACTACCCTACGAGCAGTACGTC.

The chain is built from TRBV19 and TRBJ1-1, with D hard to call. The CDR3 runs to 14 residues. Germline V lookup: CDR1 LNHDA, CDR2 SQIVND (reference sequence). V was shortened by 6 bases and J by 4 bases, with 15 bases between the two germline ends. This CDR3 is CASSRTGKGTEAFF. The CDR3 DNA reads TGTGCCAGTAGCCGGACTGGGAAGGGCACTGAAGCTTTCTTT.

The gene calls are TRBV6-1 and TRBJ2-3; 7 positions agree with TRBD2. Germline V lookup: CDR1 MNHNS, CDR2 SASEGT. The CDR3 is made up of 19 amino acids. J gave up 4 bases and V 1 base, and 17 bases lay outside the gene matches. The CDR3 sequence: CASSEVWTGGAGVPDTQYF. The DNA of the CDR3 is TGTGCCAGCAGTGAAGTCTGGACGGGGGGAGCTGGTGTGCCAGATACGCAGTATTTT.

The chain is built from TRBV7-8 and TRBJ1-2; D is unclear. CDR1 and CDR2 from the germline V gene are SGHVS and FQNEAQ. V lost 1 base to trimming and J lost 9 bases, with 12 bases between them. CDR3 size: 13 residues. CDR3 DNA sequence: TGTGCCAGCAGCTTAGGAGGTTCAGATAGCTACACCTTC. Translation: CASSLGGSDSYTF.

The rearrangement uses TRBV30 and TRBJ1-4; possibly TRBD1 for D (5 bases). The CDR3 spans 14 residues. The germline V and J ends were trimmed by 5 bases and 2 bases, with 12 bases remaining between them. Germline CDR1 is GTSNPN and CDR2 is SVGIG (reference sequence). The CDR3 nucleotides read TGTGCCTGGGGCCGGGACTTGACTAATGAAAAACTGTTTTTT. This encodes CAWGRDLTNEKLFF.

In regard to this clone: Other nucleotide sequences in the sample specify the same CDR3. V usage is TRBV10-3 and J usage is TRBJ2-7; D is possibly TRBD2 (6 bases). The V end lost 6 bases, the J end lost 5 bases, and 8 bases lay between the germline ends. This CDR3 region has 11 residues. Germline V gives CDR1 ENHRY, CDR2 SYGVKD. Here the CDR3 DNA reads TGTGCCATCAGCGGCGGGGACGAGCAGTACGTC. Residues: CAISGGDEQYV.

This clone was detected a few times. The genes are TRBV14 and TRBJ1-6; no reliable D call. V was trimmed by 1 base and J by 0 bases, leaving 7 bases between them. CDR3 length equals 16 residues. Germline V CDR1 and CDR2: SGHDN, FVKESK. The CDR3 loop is CASSQGASSYNSPLHF. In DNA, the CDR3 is TGTGCCAGCAGCCAAGGGGCGAGCTCCTATAATTCACCCCTCCACTTT.

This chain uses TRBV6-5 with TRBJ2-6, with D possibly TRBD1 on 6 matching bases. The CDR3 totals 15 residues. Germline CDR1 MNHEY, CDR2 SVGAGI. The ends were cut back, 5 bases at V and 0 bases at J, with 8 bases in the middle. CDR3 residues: CASSQGLSGANVLTF. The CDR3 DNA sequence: TGTGCCAGCAGTCAGGGGCTCTCTGGGGCCAACGTCCTGACTTTC.

CDR3 in amino acids: CASSPGRGGTGELFF. The CDR3 region has the DNA TGTGCCAGCAGCCCTGGGAGGGGCGGCACCGGGGAGCTGTTTTTT. This chain connects TRBV7-7 to TRBJ2-2, with 7 bases lining up with TRBD2. Germline V CDR1 and CDR2: SSHAT, FNYEAQ (reference sequence). The CDR3 totals 15 residues. J lost 4 bases, V lost 5 bases, and 7 bases had no gene match.

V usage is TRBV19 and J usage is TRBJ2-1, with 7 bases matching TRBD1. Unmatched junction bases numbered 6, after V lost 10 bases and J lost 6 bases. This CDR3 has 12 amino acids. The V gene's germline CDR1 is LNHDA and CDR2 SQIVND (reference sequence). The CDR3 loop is CATGDRFNEQFF. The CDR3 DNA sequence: TGTGCCACCGGGGACAGATTCAATGAGCAGTTCTTC.